The 5 T cell receptor beta chains listed next were all sequenced from one sample in a study of Graves' ophthalmopathy and Graves' hyperthyroidism. Investigators amplified TCR beta CDR3 regions from RNA transcripts. Second-round multiplex PCR followed a first-round RT-PCR using HTBI primers. TCRdb used MiXCR to reprocess the multiplex PCR reads, holding one entry per CDR3 protein. The data contain 580,000 or so distinct CDR3 sequences, 39% of them singletons. The source material was peripheral blood or thyroid tissue (not recorded which). These receptors came from an adult man with Graves' hyperthyroidism.

The V call is TRBV7-4, the J call TRBJ1-6, with TRBD1 matching over 11 bases. Trimming cost V 3 bases and J 11 bases; bases outside gene matches: 3. Germline V gene sequence: CDR1 SGHVT, CDR2 SQSDAQ. The CDR3 contains 14 residues. CDR3 sequence reads: CASSFRDRGAPLHF. Here the CDR3 DNA reads TGTGCCAGCAGCTTCCGGGACAGGGGGGCACCCCTCCACTTT.

Comments on this clonotype: Since a much larger clone is just one base distant, this may be a read error. The chain joins TRBV5-1 to TRBJ2-7; the match to TRBD1 covers 7 bases. The CDR3 spans 15 residues. Germline V gene lookup returns CDR1 SGHRS and CDR2 YFSETQ. CDR3 bases: TGTGCCAGCAGCTACCGGGACAGAGCCTACAATGAGCAGTACTTC. It codes for CASSYRDRAYNEQYF.

V usage is TRBV10-3 and J usage is TRBJ2-2; 12 bases agree with TRBD2. CDR1 and CDR2 (germline): ENHRY, SYGVKD. The CDR3 consists of 17 residues. J lost 5 bases, V lost 4 bases, and 8 bases had no gene match. The CDR3 sequence is CAISGGLAGTGTGELFF. Written as DNA, the CDR3 is TGTGCCATCAGTGGAGGACTAGCGGGAACTGGGACCGGGGAGCTGTTTTTT.

V is TRBV12-3 or TRBV12-4 and J is TRBJ2-2; no clear D gene. Trimming left V 6 bases short and J 5 bases short, with 13 bases between. CDR3 length equals 14 residues. This CDR3 is CASSRETLTGELFF. The CDR3 coding sequence is TGTGCCAGCAGCCGCGAAACATTAACCGGGGAGCTGTTTTTT.

This clonotype was counted at least ten times. The genes are TRBV6-1 and TRBJ2-7; D remains ambiguous. This CDR3 spans 13 amino acids. V lost 2 bases and J lost 3, with 8 bases in between. Germline V gene data show CDR1 as MNHNS and CDR2 as SASEGT. CDR3 protein: CASSEKQHYEQYF. CDR3 in DNA: TGTGCCAGCAGTGAAAAACAGCACTACGAGCAGTACTTC.